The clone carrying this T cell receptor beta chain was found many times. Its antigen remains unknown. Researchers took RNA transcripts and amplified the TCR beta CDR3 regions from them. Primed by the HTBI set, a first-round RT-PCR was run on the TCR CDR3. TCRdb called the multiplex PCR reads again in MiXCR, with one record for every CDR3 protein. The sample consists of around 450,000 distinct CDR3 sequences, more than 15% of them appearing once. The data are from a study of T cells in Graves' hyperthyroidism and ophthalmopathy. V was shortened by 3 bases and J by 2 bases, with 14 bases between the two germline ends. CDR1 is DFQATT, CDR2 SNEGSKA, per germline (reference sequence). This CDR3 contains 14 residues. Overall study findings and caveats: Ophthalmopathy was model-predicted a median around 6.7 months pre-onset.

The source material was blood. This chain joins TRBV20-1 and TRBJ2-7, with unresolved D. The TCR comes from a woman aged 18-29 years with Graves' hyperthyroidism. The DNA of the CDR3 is TGCAGTGCTAGGCATATGGACGGTACCTACGAGCAGTACTTC. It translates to CSARHMDGTYEQYF.